The source of this TCR beta chain is a study of blood T cell repertoires in COVID-19. Across the study: Some COVID-19 samples were acute and others convalescent; all came from the United States, Italy and Spain. T cells, B-cell-depleted T cells, or PBMCs supplied cDNA or gDNA.

The repertoire was sequenced with immunoSEQ multiplex PCR; TCRdb's copy has only in-frame clones and lacks some. The sample carries around 100,000 clones, under 90% recorded once. The ends were cut back, 4 bases at V and 4 bases at J, with 14 bases in the middle. The CDR3 is 14 residues long. CDR1 and CDR2 from the germline V gene are SGHDT and YYEEEE. During active infection, Seattle patients enrolled and were then monitored through disease. Sequencing was done on a sample of peripheral blood. The source is a man in his fifties or sixties with COVID-19, enrolled during active disease. The chain employs TRBV5-6 and TRBJ1-1; tentatively, D is TRBD1 (5 bases). Here the CDR3 DNA reads TGTGCCAGCAGCCCCGGGGGGGTCGGCACTGAAGCTTTCTTT. Translated, it gives CASSPGGVGTEAFF.